The clone carrying this T cell receptor beta chain was seen more than once but under ten times. Its antigen is undetermined. Germline V gives CDR1 WNHNN, CDR2 SYGVQD (reference sequence). The CDR3 contains 16 residues. Trimming took off 4 bases at V and 3 bases at J, with 18 bases between the two ends. The sample originates from a study of vaccination and CD4 T cells after COVID-19. Treatment of the sample: approximately nine-day PBMC culture with coronavirus spike peptide pools or control peptides (ViraFEST assay). Each well held 2 million or so PBMCs in IL-2 (about 9.3 IU/ml) medium with 8.5 to 10 ug/ml peptide pools. Cultured CD4+ T-cell DNA underwent Oncomine TCR Beta short-read sequencing. TCRdb re-called the PCR reads with MiXCR, one entry per CDR3 protein. Of 15,000 to 18,000 distinct CDR3 sequences detected, 42% appear once; the ten largest clones hold approximately 22%.

The sequenced sample was cultured CD4+ T cells from blood. The rearrangement joins TRBV10-1 to TRBJ1-1, with D possibly matching TRBD1 (6 bases). The TCR sequence derives from a human donor with COVID-19. As DNA, the CDR3 is TGCGCCAGCAGTGGACCGCAGGACAGAGACGACACTGAAGCTTTCTTT. Amino acid sequence: CASSGPQDRDDTEAFF.